This T cell receptor (beta chain) came from a study of regulatory T cells in long-lasting Graves disease. Overall study findings and caveats: Persistent disease preferred TRBV28, TRBJ1-2 and TRBJ2-5; new disease, TRBV20-1 and TRBJ2-1.

As for time point: persistent/refractory GD, antithyroid drugs over 5 years with positive TRAb. Scientists built the TCR library using RNA that was extracted from PBMCs. The peripheral blood volume drawn was 8 to 9.5 milliliters, and it was collected into EDTA tubes. After removal of 1 base from V and 2 bases from J, the junction contained 7 bases not matched to a gene. Germline values: CDR1 MNHEY, CDR2 SVGEGT. There are 16 residues in the CDR3. In this sample, this clonotype turned up many times. What it binds is not known. Investigators prepared the TCR beta libraries by applying iRepertoire HTBI primers and Arm-PCR of CDR3 regions. In the study's own analysis: Samples revealed 50 to 75 TRBV and approximately 15 TRBJ segments. TCRdb reanalysed the multiplex PCR reads using MiXCR and keeps one entry per CDR3 protein. For this entry, the V and J calls and clone size follow TCRdb and not the study's own pipeline. This table holds a few hundred thousand distinct CDR3 sequences, around 23% found once.

The sequenced sample was peripheral blood mononuclear cells (PBMCs), obtained when the disease was refractory, from a patient treated with antithyroid drugs. The sequence was collected from a woman aged 40 to 49 with Graves disease. The V call is TRBV6-2 or TRBV6-3, the J call TRBJ1-1; 7 bases are shared with TRBD1. The CDR3 protein is CASSYLAGGENTEAFF. CDR3 DNA sequence: TGTGCCAGCAGTTACTTGGCAGGGGGGGAAAACACTGAAGCTTTCTTT.